A selection of T cell receptor beta chains follows, all from one sample in a study of T cell repertoires in cytomegalovirus infection. Their recognized antigens are unknown. One entry per CDR3 protein results from TCRdb running MiXCR on the reads. Of roughly 990,000 distinct CDR3 sequences listed, about 33% are singletons. This sample comprised cultured CD8+ T cells from PBMCs, obtained from culture after CMV antigen stimulation. Receptor source: a human donor in good health (CMV status not recorded). Some clones in this sample may be carry-over from other donors' samples. Each CDR3 is given with its conserved first and last residue. The D gene is left open where the match is weak. Size is omitted from some rows. Given values are once, few, many or a class for expanded clones.

>TRBV7-9|few|TRBD1|TRBJ1-1
CASSSRQGARHTEAFF
TGTGCCAGCAGCTCGCGACAGGGGGCGCGCCACACTGAAGCTTTCTTT
>TRBV7-9|.|.|TRBJ2-1
CASSLGRDSGSSYNEQFF
TGTGCCAGCAGCTTAGGCCGGGACAGCGGGAGCTCCTACAATGAGCAGTTCTTC
>TRBV7-6|few|.|TRBJ2-3
CASSLAWTEADTQYF
TGTGCCAGCAGCTTAGCCTGGACAGAAGCAGATACGCAGTATTTT
>TRBV19|few|TRBD1|TRBJ2-1
CASSPGQINEQFF
TGTGCCAGTTCTCCGGGACAGATTAATGAGCAGTTCTTC
>TRBV9|.|TRBD1|TRBJ1-6
CASSANEGAYSPLHF
TGTGCCAGCAGCGCAAACGAGGGGGCATATTCACCCCTCCACTTT
>TRBV6-6|few|.|TRBJ2-2
CASSSQGLGTGELFF
TGTGCCAGCAGTTCTCAGGGTTTGGGCACCGGGGAGCTGTTTTTT
>TRBV4-3|.|.|TRBJ2-7
CASSQVPDPTYEQYF
TGCGCCAGCAGCCAAGTTCCCGACCCAACCTACGAGCAGTACTTC
>TRBV7-2|many|TRBD2|TRBJ2-3
CASSLEGGTLDF
TGTGCCAGCAGCTTAGAGGGAGGGACTTTGGATTTT
>TRBV27|.|.|TRBJ1-2
CASSFMDPSNYGYTF
TGTGCCAGCAGTTTCATGGACCCTTCAAACTATGGCTACACCTTC
>TRBV7-2|many|.|TRBJ2-1
CASSLPFTGYVADEQFF
TGTGCCAGCAGCTTACCGTTTACAGGGTATGTGGCCGATGAGCAGTTCTTC
>TRBV19|many|.|TRBJ1-1
CASSIGPRKQQPSKEAFF
TGTGCCAGTAGTATCGGCCCGCGGAAACAGCAACCATCAAAGGAAGCTTTCTTT
>TRBV5-6|many|.|TRBJ2-5
CASSFLDLHVGGAYQETQYF
TGTGCCAGCAGCTTTCTTGATTTGCACGTTGGGGGCGCCTACCAAGAGACCCAGTACTTC
>TRBV10-2|.|TRBD1|TRBJ2-1
CASSGQGDEQFF
TGCGCCAGCAGTGGACAGGGGGATGAGCAGTTCTTC
>TRBV9|.|.|TRBJ2-5
CASSEGRESGRETQYF
TGTGCCAGCAGCGAGGGTCGAGAGAGTGGCCGAGAGACCCAGTACTTC
>TRBV19|.|.|TRBJ1-1
CASSHDRFNTEAFF
TGTGCCAGTAGTCACGACAGGTTTAACACTGAAGCTTTCTTT
>TRBV7-9|.|.|TRBJ2-3
CASSLVAEGRDTQYF
TGTGCCAGCAGCTTAGTAGCGGAGGGGAGGGATACGCAGTATTTT
>TRBV7-2|many|.|TRBJ2-3
CASSLKTGPGTDTQYF
TGTGCCAGCAGCTTAAAGACAGGTCCTGGCACAGATACGCAGTATTTT
>TRBV13|once|.|TRBJ2-5
CASSLGRPTDQETQYF
TGTGCCAGCAGCTTAGGCCGACCAACTGACCAAGAGACCCAGTACTTC
>TRBV10-3|few|TRBD2|TRBJ2-1
CASVPGLAGGRTYNEQFF
TGTGCCAGCGTACCGGGACTAGCGGGGGGACGGACCTACAATGAGCAGTTCTTC
>TRBV11-3|.|TRBD2|TRBJ2-1
CASSSWTSGGADYNEQFF
TGTGCCAGCAGCTCCTGGACTAGCGGGGGGGCTGACTACAATGAGCAGTTCTTC
>TRBV7-6|many|.|TRBJ2-3
CASGEQGRTVLSTDTQYF
TGTGCCAGCGGCGAGCAGGGCCGCACTGTCCTTAGCACAGATACGCAGTATTTT
>TRBV10-2|.|.|TRBJ1-5
CASSEAELGYQPQHF
TGCGCCAGCAGTGAGGCGGAACTAGGGTATCAGCCCCAGCATTTT
>TRBV12-3/TRBV12-4|few|TRBD2|TRBJ2-2
CASSKGLAGGAASNTGELFF
TGTGCCAGCAGTAAGGGACTAGCGGGGGGGGCCGCATCGAACACCGGGGAGCTGTTTTTT
>TRBV19|.|TRBD1|TRBJ1-3
CASRTGANSGNTIYF
TGTGCCAGCAGGACAGGCGCTAACTCTGGAAACACCATATATTTT
>TRBV7-8|few|TRBD1|TRBJ1-3
CASSLDRGAGNTIYF
TGTGCCAGCAGCTTAGACAGGGGCGCTGGAAACACCATATATTTT
>TRBV12-3/TRBV12-4|.|TRBD1|TRBJ1-2
CASRTAGTAREYGYTF
TGTGCCAGCAGAACCGCCGGGACAGCAAGAGAGTATGGCTACACCTTC
>TRBV2|.|.|TRBJ2-3
CASISGRDTQYF
TGTGCCAGCATAAGTGGGAGAGATACGCAGTATTTT